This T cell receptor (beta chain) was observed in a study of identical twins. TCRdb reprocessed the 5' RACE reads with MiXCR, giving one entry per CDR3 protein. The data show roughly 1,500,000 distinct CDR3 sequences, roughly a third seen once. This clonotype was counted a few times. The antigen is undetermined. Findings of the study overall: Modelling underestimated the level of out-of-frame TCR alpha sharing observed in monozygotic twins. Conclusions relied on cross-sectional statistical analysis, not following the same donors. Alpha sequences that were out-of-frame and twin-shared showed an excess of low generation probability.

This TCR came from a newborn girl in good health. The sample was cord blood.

The CDR3 DNA reads TGTGCCAGCAGTGGACTAGCGGGAGACTCCTCCTACAATGAGCAGTTCTTC. It yields the protein CASSGLAGDSSYNEQFF. The chain uses TRBV27 and TRBJ2-1; 13 positions match TRBD2. Losses at the gene ends were 5 bases for V and 0 bases for J; bases not matched to a gene: 4. The germline V gene has CDR1 MNHEY and CDR2 SMNVEV (reference sequence). The CDR3 is made up of 17 amino acids.